The source of this T cell receptor (beta chain) is a study of cytomegalovirus exposure and HLA in healthy donors. Primers included in the PCR were 60 Vbeta and 13 Jbeta primers. The protocol was immunoSEQ multiplex PCR, while the TCRdb copy is restricted to in-frame clones and leaves out a portion. Of some 150,000 clones detected, just over 70% appear once; the ten largest clones hold under 3%. The CDR3 totals 14 residues. Trimming took 7 bases from V and 5 from J; bases not matched to a gene: 7. The germline V gene has CDR1 SGHAT and CDR2 FQNNGV. This TCR was recovered from a human donor in good health. The sequencing input was PBMCs. The J gene is TRBJ2-2, the V gene TRBV11-2; 7 positions agree with TRBD1. The CDR3 loop reads CASIFYRGTGELFF. The CDR3 nucleotides are TGTGCCAGCATTTTCTACAGGGGAACCGGGGAGCTGTTTTTT.